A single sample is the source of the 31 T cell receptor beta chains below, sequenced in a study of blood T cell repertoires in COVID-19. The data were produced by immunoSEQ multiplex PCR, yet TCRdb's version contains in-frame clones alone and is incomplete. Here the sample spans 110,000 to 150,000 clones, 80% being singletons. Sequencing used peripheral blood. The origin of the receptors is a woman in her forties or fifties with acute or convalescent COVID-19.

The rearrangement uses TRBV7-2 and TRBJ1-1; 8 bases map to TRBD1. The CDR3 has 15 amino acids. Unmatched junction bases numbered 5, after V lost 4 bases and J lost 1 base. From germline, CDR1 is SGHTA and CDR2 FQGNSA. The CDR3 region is CASSSRQGTNTEAFF. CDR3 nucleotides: TGTGCCAGCAGCTCTCGACAGGGGACGAACACTGAAGCTTTCTTT.

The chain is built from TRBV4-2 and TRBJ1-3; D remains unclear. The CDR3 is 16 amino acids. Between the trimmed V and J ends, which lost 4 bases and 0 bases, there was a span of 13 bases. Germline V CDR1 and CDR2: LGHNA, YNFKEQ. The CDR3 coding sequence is TGTGCCAGCAGCCCAGATGGGCCTCGCTCTGGAAACACCATATATTTT. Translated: CASSPDGPRSGNTIYF.

In DNA, the CDR3 is TGTGCCAGTAGTCCCCTAGGCCGGGACAGCTACGAGCAGTACTTC. This translates into CASSPLGRDSYEQYF. This chain links TRBV19 with TRBJ2-7; 7 bases map to TRBD1. Germline CDR1 reads LNHDA; CDR2 reads SQIVND (reference sequence). Trimming cost V 5 bases and J 3 bases; bases outside gene matches: 10. This CDR3 spans 15 amino acids.

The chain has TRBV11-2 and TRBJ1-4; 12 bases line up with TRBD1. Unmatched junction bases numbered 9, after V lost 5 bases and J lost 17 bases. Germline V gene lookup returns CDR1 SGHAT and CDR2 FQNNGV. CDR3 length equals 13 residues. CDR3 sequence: CASSGPGTGGLFF. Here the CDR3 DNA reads TGTGCCAGCAGCGGACCCGGGACAGGGGGCCTTTTTTTT. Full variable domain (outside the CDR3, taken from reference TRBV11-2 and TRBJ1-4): EAGVAQSPRYKIIEKRQSVAFWCNPISGHATLYWYQQILGQGPKLLIQFQNNGVVDDSQLPKDRFSAERLKGVDSTLKIQPAKLEDSAVYLCASSGPGTGGLFFGSGTQLSVL.

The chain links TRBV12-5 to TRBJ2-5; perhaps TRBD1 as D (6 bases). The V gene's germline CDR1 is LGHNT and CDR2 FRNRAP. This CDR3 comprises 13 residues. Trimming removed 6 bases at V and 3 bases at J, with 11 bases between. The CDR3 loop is CASGSTGKETQYF. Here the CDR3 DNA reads TGTGCTAGTGGGTCAACAGGGAAAGAGACCCAGTACTTC.

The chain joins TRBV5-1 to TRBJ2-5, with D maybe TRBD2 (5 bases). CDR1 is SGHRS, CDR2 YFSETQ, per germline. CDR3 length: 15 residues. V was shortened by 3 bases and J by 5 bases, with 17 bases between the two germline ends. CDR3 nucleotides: TGCGCCAGCAGCTCCACCGGGAACCCGAGGGAGACCCAGTACTTC. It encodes CASSSTGNPRETQYF.

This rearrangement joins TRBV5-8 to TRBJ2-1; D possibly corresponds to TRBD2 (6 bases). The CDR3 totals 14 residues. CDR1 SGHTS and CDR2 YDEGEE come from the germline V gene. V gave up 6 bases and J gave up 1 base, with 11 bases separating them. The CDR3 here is CASNRDSSYNEQFF. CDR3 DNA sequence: TGTGCCAGCAACCGGGACTCATCCTACAATGAGCAGTTCTTC.

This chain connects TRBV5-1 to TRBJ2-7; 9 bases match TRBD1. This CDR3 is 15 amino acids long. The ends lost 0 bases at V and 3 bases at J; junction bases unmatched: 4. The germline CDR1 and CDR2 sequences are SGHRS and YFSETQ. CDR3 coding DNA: TGCGCCAGCAGCTTGGACGGGACAGGGAACTACGAGCAGTACTTC. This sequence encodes CASSLDGTGNYEQYF. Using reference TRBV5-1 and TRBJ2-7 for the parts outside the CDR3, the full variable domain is KAGVTQTPRYLIKTRGQQVTLSCSPISGHRSVSWYQQTPGQGLQFLFEYFSETQRNKGNFPGRFSGRQFSNSRSEMNVSTLELGDSALYLCASSLDGTGNYEQYFGPGTRLTVT.

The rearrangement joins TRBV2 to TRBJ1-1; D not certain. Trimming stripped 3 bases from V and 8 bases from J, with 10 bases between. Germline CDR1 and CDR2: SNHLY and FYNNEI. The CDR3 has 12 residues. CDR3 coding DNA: TGTGCCAGCAGTGACGAGAAAGTCGAAGCTTTCTTT. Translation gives CASSDEKVEAFF. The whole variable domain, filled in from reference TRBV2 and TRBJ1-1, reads EPEVTQTPSHQVTQMGQEVILRCVPISNHLYFYWYRQILGQKVEFLVSFYNNEISEKSEIFDDQFSVERPDGSNFTLKIRSTKLEDSAMYFCASSDEKVEAFFGQGTRLTVV.

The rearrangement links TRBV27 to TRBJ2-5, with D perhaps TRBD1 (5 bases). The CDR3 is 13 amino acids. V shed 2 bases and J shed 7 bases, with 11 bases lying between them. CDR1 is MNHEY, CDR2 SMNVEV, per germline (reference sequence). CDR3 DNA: TGTGCCAGCAGTTTAGCGCCAGGGCCGACCCAGTACTTC. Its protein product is CASSLAPGPTQYF.

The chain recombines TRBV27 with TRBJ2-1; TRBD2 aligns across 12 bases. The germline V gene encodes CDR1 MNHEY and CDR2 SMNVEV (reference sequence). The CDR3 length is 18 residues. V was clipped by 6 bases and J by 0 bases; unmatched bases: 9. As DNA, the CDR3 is TGTGCCAGCAGCCTTCGACTAGCGGGGGTTAGCTCCTACAATGAGCAGTTCTTC. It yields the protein CASSLRLAGVSSYNEQFF.

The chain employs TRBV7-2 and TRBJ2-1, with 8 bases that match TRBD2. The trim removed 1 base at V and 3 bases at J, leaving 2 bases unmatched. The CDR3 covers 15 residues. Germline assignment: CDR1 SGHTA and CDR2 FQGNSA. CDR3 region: CASSLGGGHYNEQFF. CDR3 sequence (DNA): TGTGCCAGCAGCTTAGGCGGGGGGCACTACAATGAGCAGTTCTTC.

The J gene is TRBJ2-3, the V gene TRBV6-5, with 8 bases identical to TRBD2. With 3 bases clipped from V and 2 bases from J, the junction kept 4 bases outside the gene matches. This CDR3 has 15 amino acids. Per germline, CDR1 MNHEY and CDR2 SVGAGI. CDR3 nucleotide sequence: TGTGCCAGCAGTTATTTAGCGGGGAACACAGATACGCAGTATTTT. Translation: CASSYLAGNTDTQYF.

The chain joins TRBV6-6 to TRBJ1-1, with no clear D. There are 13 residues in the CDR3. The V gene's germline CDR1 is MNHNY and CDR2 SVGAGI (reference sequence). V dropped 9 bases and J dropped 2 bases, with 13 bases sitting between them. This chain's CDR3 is CASTFRLNTEAFF. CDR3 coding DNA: TGTGCCAGTACATTCAGGCTCAACACTGAAGCTTTCTTT.

The chain's CDR3 is CASRETGGNQPQHF. Written as DNA, the CDR3 is TGTGCCAGCAGAGAGACAGGGGGAAATCAGCCCCAGCATTTT. This chain connects TRBV6-6 to TRBJ1-5; 9 nucleotides align to TRBD1. V trimming: 6 bases; J trimming: 4 bases; junction bases outside the gene matches: 4. Per germline, CDR1 MNHNY and CDR2 SVGAGI (reference sequence). There are 14 residues in the CDR3.

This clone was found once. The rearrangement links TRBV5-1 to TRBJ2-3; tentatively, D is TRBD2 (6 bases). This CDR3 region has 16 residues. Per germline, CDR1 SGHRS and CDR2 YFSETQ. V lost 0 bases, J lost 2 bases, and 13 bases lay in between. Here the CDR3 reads CASSLAPGLDTDTQYF. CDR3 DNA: TGCGCCAGCAGCTTGGCCCCGGGACTTGACACAGATACGCAGTATTTT.

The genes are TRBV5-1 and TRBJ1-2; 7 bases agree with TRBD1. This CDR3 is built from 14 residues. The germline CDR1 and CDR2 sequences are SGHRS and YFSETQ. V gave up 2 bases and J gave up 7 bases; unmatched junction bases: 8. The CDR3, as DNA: TGCGCCAGCAGCTTAGGACAGGCATCCTCTGGCTACACCTTC. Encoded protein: CASSLGQASSGYTF.

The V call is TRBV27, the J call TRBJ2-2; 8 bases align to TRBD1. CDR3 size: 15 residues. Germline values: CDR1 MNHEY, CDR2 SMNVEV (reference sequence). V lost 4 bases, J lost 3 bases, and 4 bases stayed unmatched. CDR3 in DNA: TGTGCCAGCAGTTACCCGGGACAGGACACCGGGGAGCTGTTTTTT. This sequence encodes CASSYPGQDTGELFF.

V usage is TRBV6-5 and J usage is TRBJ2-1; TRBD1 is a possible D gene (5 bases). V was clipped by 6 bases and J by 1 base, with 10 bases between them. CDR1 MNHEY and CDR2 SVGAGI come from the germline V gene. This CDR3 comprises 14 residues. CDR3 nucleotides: TGTGCCAGCAGCTGGACAACTTCCTACAATGAGCAGTTCTTC. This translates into CASSWTTSYNEQFF.

CDR3 bases: TGTGCCAGTAGTAGTTCTGTTTCGTATGGCTACACCTTC. Amino acid sequence: CASSSSVSYGYTF. The V call is TRBV19, the J call TRBJ1-2; no firm D call. This CDR3 spans 13 amino acids. V was clipped by 4 bases and J by 5 bases, with 11 bases between them. The germline CDR1 and CDR2 sequences are LNHDA and SQIVND (reference sequence).

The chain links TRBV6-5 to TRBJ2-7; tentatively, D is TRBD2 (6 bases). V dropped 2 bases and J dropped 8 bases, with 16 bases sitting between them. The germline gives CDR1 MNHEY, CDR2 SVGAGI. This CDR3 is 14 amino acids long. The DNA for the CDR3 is TGTGCCAGCAGTTACGGGCCTAGCGCTCCTAAGCAGTACTTC. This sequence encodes CASSYGPSAPKQYF.

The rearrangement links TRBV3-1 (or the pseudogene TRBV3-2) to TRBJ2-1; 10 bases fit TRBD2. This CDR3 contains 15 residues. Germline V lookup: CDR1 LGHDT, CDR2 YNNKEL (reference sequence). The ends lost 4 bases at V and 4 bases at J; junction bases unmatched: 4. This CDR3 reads CASSPTSGSYNEQFF. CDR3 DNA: TGTGCCAGCAGCCCGACTAGCGGGTCTTACAATGAGCAGTTCTTC.

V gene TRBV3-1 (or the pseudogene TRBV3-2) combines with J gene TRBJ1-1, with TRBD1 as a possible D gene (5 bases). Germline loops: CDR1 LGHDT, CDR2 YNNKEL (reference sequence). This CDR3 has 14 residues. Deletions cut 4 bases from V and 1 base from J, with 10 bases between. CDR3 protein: CASSPPGPNTEAFF. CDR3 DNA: TGTGCCAGCAGCCCCCCAGGGCCGAACACTGAAGCTTTCTTT.

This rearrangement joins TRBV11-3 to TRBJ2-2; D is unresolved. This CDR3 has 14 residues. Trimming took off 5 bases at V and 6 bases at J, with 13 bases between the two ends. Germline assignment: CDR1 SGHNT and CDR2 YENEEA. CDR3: CASSPRSGSGELFF. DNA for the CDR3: TGTGCCAGCAGCCCACGATCGGGTTCCGGGGAGCTGTTTTTT.

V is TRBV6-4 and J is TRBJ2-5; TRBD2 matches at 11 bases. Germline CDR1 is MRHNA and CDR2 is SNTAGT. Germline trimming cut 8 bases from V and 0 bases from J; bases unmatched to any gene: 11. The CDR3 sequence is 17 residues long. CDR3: CASARTSGLGHQETQYF. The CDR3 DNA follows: TGTGCCAGCGCACGGACTAGCGGGCTGGGACACCAAGAGACCCAGTACTTC.

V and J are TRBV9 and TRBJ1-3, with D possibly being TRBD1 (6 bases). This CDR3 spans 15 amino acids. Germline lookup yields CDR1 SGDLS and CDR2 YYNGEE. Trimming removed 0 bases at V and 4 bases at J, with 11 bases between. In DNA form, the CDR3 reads TGTGCCAGCAGCGTAGGACAGGCTCGAGGAAACACCATATATTTT. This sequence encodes CASSVGQARGNTIYF.

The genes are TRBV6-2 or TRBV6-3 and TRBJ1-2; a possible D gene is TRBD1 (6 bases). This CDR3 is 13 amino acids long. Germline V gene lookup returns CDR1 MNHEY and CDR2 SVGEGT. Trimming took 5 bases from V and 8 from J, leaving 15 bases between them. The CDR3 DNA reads TGTGCCAGCAGTACCAAGGGACATTACGGCTACACCTTC. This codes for CASSTKGHYGYTF.

In DNA, the CDR3 is TGCGCCAGCAATCTACAGGGGGCCGGCACCGGGGAGCTGTTTTTT. Residues: CASNLQGAGTGELFF. This sequence joins TRBV10-2 and TRBJ2-2, with 9 positions matching TRBD1. V lost 7 bases and J lost 4; bases outside the gene matches: 7. There are 15 residues in the CDR3. Germline assignment: CDR1 WSHSY and CDR2 SAAADI.

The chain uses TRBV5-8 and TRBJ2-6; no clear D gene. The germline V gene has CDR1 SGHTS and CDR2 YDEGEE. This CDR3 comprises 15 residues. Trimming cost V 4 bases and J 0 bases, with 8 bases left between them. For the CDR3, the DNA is TGTGCCAGCAGCCCGAGAACCTCTGGGGCCAACGTCCTGACTTTC. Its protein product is CASSPRTSGANVLTF.

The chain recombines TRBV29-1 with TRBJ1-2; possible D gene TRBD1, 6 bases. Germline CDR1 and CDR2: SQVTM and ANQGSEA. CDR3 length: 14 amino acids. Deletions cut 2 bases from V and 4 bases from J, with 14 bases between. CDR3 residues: CSVEMGAEIYGYTF. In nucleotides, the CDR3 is TGCAGCGTTGAAATGGGGGCGGAGATCTATGGCTACACCTTC.

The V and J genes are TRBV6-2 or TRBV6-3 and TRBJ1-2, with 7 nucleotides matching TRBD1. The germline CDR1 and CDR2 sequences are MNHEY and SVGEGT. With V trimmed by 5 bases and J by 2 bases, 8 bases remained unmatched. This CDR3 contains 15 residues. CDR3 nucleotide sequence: TGTGCCAGCAGTACCAACAGGGGCCCAAACTATGGCTACACCTTC. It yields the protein CASSTNRGPNYGYTF.